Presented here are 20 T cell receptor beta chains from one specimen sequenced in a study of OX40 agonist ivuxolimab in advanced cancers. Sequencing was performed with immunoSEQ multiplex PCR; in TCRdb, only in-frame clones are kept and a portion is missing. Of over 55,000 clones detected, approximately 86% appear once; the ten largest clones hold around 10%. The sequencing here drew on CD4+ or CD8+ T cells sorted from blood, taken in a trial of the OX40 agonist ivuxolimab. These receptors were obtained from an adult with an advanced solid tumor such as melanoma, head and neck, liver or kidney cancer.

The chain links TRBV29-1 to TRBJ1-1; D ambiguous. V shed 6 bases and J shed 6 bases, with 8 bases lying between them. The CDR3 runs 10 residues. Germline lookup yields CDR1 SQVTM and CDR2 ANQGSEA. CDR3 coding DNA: TGCAGCGTCCCCGAGCCTGAAGCTTTCTTT. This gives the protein CSVPEPEAFF.

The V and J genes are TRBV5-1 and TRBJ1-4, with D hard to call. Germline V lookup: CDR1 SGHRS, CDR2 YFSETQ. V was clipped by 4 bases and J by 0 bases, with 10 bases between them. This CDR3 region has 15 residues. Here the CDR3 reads CASSTDRATNEKLFF. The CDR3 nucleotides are TGCGCCAGCAGCACGGACCGTGCAACTAATGAAAAACTGTTTTTT.

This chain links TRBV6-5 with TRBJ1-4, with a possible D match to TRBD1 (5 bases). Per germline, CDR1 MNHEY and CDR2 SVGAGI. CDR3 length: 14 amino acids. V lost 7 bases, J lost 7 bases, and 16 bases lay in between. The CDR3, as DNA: TGTGCCAGCACCGGGGCCGCATGGGGTGAAAAACTGTTTTTT. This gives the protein CASTGAAWGEKLFF.

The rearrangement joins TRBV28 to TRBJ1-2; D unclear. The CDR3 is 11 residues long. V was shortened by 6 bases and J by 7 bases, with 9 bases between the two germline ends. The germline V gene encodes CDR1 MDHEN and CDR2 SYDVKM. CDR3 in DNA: TGTGCCAGCAGCCCGAATTTTGGCTACACCTTC. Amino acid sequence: CASSPNFGYTF.

The CDR3 nucleotides read TGTGCCATCAGTGAGTATAGGGGGAGACCCTACAATGAGCAGTTCTTC. Its protein is CAISEYRGRPYNEQFF. This sequence joins TRBV10-3 and TRBJ2-1, with D perhaps TRBD1 (6 bases). CDR1 and CDR2 from the germline V gene are ENHRY and SYGVKD. Trimming removed 1 base from V and 2 bases from J, with 12 bases in between. The CDR3 spans 16 residues.

CDR3 DNA: TGTGCCAGCAGTTTGTCTGGAGCGGCTGAGCAGTTCTTC. It is translated as CASSLSGAAEQFF. The chain carries TRBV28 and TRBJ2-1, with TRBD2 as a possible D gene (5 bases). This CDR3 contains 13 residues. The V end was cut by 3 bases, the J end by 9 bases, with 12 bases between. Germline CDR1 MDHEN, CDR2 SYDVKM.

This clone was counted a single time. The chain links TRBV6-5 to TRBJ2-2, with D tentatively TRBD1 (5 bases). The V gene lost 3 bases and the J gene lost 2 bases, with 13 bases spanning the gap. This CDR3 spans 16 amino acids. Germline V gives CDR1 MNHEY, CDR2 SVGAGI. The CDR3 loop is CASSYSGWGNTGELFF. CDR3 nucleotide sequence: TGTGCCAGCAGTTATTCCGGGTGGGGCAACACCGGGGAGCTGTTTTTT.

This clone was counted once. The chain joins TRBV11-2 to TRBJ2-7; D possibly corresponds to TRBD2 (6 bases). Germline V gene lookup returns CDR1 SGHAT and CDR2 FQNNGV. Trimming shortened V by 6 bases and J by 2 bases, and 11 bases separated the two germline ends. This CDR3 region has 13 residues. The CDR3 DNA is TGTGCCAGCAGGTTCGCGGGGACCTACGAGCAGTACTTC. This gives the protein CASRFAGTYEQYF.

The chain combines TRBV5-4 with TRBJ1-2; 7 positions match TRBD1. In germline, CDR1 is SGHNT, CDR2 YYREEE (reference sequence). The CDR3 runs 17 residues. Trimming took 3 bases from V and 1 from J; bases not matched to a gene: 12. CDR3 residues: CASSSETTGYFNYGYTF. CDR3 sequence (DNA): TGTGCCAGCAGCTCCGAGACGACAGGGTATTTTAACTATGGCTACACCTTC.

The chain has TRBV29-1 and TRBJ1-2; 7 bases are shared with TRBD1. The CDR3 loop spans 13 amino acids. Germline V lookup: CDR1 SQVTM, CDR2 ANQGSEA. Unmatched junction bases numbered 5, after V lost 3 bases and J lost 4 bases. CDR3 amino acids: CSVDREGAYGYTF. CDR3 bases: TGCAGCGTTGATCGCGAGGGGGCCTATGGCTACACCTTC.

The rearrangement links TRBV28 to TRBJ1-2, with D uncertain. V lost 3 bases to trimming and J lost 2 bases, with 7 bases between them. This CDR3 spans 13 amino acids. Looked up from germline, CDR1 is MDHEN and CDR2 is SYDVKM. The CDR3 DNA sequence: TGTGCCAGCAGTTTGGCAGTCAACTATGGCTACACCTTC. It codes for CASSLAVNYGYTF.

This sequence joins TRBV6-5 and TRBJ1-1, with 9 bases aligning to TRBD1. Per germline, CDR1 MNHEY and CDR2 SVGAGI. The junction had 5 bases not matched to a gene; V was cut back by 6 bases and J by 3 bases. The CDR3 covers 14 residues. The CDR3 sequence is CASRVTGGDTEAFF. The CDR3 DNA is TGTGCCAGCAGGGTGACAGGGGGGGACACTGAAGCTTTCTTT.

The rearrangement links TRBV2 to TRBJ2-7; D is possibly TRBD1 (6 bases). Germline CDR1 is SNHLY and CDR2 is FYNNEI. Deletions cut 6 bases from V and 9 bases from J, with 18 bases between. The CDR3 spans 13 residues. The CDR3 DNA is TGTGCCAGCAGGGGGCCGGGACAAAGTGCGCAGTACGTC. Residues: CASRGPGQSAQYV.

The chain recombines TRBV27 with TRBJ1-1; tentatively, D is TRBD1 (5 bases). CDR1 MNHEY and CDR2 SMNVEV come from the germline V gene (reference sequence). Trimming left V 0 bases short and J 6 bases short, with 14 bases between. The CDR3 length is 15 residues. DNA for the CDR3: TGTGCCAGCAGTTTATCGTTGGGGACCGGGGCTGAAGCTTTCTTT. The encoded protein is CASSLSLGTGAEAFF.

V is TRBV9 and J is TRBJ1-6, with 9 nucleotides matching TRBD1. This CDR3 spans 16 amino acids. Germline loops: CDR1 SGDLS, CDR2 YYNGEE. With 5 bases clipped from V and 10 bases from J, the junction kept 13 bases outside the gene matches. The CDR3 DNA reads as TGTGCCAGCAGTTTCCGGCCCGGGACAGGGAAATCACCCCTCCACTTT. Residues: CASSFRPGTGKSPLHF.

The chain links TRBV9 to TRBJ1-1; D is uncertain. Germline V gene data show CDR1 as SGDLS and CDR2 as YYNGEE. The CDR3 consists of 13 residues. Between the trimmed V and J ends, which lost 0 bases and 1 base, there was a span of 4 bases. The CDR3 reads CASSVGSNTEAFF. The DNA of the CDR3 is TGTGCCAGCAGCGTAGGGTCGAACACTGAAGCTTTCTTT.

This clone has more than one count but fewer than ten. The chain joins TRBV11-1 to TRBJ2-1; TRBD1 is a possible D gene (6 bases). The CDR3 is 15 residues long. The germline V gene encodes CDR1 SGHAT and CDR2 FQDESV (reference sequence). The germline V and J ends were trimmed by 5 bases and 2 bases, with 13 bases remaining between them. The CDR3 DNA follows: TGTGCCAGCAGCCCTACAGGGTATACCTACAATGAGCAGTTCTTC. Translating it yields CASSPTGYTYNEQFF.

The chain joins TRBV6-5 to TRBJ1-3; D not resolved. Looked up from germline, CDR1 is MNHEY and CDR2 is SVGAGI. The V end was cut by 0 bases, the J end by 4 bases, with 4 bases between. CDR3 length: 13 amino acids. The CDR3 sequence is CASSYSWGNTIYF. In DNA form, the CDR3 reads TGTGCCAGCAGTTACTCGTGGGGAAACACCATATATTTT.

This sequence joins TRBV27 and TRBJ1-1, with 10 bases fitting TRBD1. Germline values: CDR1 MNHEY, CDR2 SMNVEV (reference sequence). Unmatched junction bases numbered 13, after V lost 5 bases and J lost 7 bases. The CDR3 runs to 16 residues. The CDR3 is CASSILPTGGNGEAFF. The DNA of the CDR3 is TGTGCCAGCAGTATACTCCCGACAGGGGGCAACGGTGAAGCTTTCTTT.

For the CDR3, the DNA is TGCAGCGCCCTTGGACAGGGAGTCGGTCAGCCCCAGCATTTT. Amino acids: CSALGQGVGQPQHF. V gene TRBV29-1 combines with J gene TRBJ1-5; 8 positions match TRBD1. Germline CDR1 is SQVTM and CDR2 is ANQGSEA. J lost 6 bases, V lost 7 bases, and 11 bases had no gene match. This CDR3 has 14 amino acids.